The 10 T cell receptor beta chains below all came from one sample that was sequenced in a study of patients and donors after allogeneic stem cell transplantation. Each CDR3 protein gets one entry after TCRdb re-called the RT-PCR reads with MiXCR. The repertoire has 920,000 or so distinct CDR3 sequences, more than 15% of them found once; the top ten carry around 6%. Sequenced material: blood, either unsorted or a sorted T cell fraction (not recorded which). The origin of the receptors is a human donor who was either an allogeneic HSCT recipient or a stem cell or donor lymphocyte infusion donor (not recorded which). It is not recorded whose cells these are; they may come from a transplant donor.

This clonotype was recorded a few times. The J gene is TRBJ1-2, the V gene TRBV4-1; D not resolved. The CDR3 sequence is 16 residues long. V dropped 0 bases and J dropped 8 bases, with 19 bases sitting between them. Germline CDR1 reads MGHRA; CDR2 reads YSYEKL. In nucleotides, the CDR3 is TGCGCCAGCAGCCAAGAAAGGGCCACCCGGGCCGGGGGCTACACCTTC. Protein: CASSQERATRAGGYTF.

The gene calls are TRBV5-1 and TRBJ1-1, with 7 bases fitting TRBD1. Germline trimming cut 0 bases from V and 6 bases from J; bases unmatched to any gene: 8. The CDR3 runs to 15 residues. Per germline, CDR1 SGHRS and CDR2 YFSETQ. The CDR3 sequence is CASSLARGGPPEAFF. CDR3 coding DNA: TGCGCCAGCAGCTTGGCCAGGGGGGGTCCTCCTGAAGCTTTCTTT.

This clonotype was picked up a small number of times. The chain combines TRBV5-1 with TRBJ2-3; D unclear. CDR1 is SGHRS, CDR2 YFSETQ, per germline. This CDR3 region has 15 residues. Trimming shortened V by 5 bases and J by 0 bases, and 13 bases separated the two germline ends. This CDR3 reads CASSRPDQSTDTQYF. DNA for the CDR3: TGCGCCAGCAGTAGGCCAGACCAAAGCACAGATACGCAGTATTTT.

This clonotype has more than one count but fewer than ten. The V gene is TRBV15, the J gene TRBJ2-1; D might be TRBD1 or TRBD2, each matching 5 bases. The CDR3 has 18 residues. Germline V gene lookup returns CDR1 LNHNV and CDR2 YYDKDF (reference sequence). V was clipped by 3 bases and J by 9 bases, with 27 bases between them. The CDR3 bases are TGTGCCACCAGCAGCGGGGCCCTAATAAATACTAGATCGAGTGAGCAGTTCTTC. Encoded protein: CATSSGALINTRSSEQFF.

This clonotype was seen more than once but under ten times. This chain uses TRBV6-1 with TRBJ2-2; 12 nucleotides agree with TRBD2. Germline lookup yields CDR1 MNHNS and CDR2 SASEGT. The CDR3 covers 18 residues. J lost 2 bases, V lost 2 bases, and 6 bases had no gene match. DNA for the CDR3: TGTGCCAGCAGTGAACCGACTAGCGGGGGCCGCAACACCGGGGAGCTGTTTTTT. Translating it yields CASSEPTSGGRNTGELFF.

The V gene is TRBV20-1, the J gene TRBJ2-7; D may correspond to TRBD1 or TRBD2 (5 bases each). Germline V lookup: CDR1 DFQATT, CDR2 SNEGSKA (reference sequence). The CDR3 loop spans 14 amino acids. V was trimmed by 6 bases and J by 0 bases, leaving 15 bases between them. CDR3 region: CSARQPRVSYEQYF. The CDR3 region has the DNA TGCAGTGCGAGACAGCCGAGGGTCTCCTACGAGCAGTACTTC.

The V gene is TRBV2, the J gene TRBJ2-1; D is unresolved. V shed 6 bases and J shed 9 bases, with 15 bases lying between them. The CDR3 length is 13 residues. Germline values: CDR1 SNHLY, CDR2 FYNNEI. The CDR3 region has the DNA TGTGCCAGCAGCCTCCGGGCCGACGGTGAGCAGTTCTTC. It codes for CASSLRADGEQFF.

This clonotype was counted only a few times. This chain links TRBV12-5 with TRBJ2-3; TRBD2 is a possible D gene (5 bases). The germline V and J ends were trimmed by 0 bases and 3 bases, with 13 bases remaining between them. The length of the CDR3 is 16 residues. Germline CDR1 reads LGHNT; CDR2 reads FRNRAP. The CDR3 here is CASGLVHSVRTDTQYF. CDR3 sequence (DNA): TGTGCTAGTGGTTTGGTACATAGCGTCAGAACAGATACGCAGTATTTT.

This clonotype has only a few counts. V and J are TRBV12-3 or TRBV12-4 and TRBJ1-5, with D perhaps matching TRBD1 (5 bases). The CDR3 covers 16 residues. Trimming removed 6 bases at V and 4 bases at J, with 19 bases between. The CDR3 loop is CASRLKQDSANQPQHF. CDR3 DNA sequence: TGTGCCAGCAGATTAAAACAGGATTCCGCAAATCAGCCCCAGCATTTT.

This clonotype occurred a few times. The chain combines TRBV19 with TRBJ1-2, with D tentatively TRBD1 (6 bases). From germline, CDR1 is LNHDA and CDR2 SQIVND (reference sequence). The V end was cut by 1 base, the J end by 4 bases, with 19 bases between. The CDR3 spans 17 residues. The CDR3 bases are TGTGCCAGTAGTATAGCGGTTGGCAGGGGAGCCGTCTATGGCTACACCTTC. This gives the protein CASSIAVGRGAVYGYTF.